The entry below describes one T cell receptor beta chain. Its antigen is not identified. Documented time point: cycle 4 day 1 (C4D1), after more than 5 weeks of nivolumab. Every patient was affected by relapse after autologous stem cell transplantation, while exposure to brentuximab vedotin was not uniform. Some clones are missing from TCRdb's copy, which holds only in-frame ones; the method was immunoSEQ multiplex PCR. The data hold approximately 89,000 clones, with 83% observed a single time. This record belongs to a study of PD-1 blockade in classical Hodgkin lymphoma. Germline CDR1 SGHAT, CDR2 FQNNGV. V was shortened by 2 bases and J by 10 bases, with 9 bases between the two germline ends. CDR3 size: 12 residues. Study conclusions and caveats: The drivers behind the repertoire differences, possibly disease activity or prior therapy, remain undefined. Baseline TCR diversity was reportedly lower in newly diagnosed patients than healthy donors.

V usage is TRBV11-2 and J usage is TRBJ2-4; no clear D gene. The receptor was isolated from a human donor with classical Hodgkin lymphoma. The material was peripheral blood mononuclear cells (PBMCs), obtained before the fourth cycle of nivolumab. The CDR3 protein is CASSLSSTIQYF. Here the CDR3 DNA reads TGTGCCAGCAGCTTAAGTTCGACTATTCAGTACTTC. The whole variable domain, remainder taken from reference TRBV11-2 and TRBJ2-4, is EAGVAQSPRYKIIEKRQSVAFWCNPISGHATLYWYQQILGQGPKLLIQFQNNGVVDDSQLPKDRFSAERLKGVDSTLKIQPAKLEDSAVYLCASSLSSTIQYFGAGTRLSVL.